The 19 T cell receptor beta chains reported below all come from one sample, sequenced in a study of blood T cell repertoires in COVID-19. Clones were sequenced by immunoSEQ multiplex PCR, and TCRdb holds only the in-frame ones, with some missing. The sample yields around 100,000 clones, approximately 88% seen once. The specimen sequenced was peripheral blood. The receptors originated from a middle-aged woman with acute or convalescent COVID-19.

CDR3: CASSLVKQNTEAFF. CDR3 in DNA: TGTGCCAGCAGCTTAGTAAAGCAGAACACTGAAGCTTTCTTT. The gene calls are TRBV5-6 and TRBJ1-1; D gene ambiguous. This CDR3 has 14 amino acids. V lost 2 bases, J lost 1 base, and 9 bases lay in between. Per the germline V gene, CDR1 is SGHDT and CDR2 is YYEEEE.

The chain has TRBV3-1 (or the pseudogene TRBV3-2) and TRBJ1-1, with a tentative D call TRBD1 (6 bases). Germline CDR1 reads LGHDT; CDR2 reads YNNKEL (reference sequence). This CDR3 is 13 amino acids long. V dropped 5 bases and J dropped 2 bases, with 9 bases sitting between them. CDR3 sequence: CASSLQGNTEAFF. CDR3 DNA: TGTGCCAGCAGCTTACAGGGCAACACTGAAGCTTTCTTT.

The chain joins TRBV6-5 to TRBJ2-1; 9 positions match TRBD2. This CDR3 comprises 15 residues. The germline gives CDR1 MNHEY, CDR2 SVGAGI. Trimming took 7 bases from V and 5 from J; bases not matched to a gene: 9. CDR3 bases: TGTGCCAGCATAGGCGGGGGGGCAGGGGACAATGAGCAGTTCTTC. Translating gives CASIGGGAGDNEQFF.

The V gene is TRBV7-3, the J gene TRBJ1-2, with 7 positions matching TRBD1. Germline CDR1 SGHTA, CDR2 FQGTGA. This CDR3 comprises 14 residues. Trimming took 5 bases from V and 8 from J; bases not matched to a gene: 11. As DNA, the CDR3 is TGTGCCAGCAGCCCAGGGACAGAGTATGAGGGCTACACCTTC. It codes for CASSPGTEYEGYTF.

Only one count was recorded for this clone. The chain is built from TRBV11-2 and TRBJ2-3; 10 bases fit TRBD2. CDR1 and CDR2 from the germline V gene are SGHAT and FQNNGV. The trim removed 4 bases at V and 0 bases at J, leaving 7 bases unmatched. The CDR3 length is 17 residues. DNA of the CDR3: TGTGCCAGCAGCTCGACACTACTAGCGGGGAGCACAGATACGCAGTATTTT. Translation gives CASSSTLLAGSTDTQYF.

This chain uses TRBV19 with TRBJ1-5; D is perhaps TRBD1 (5 bases). V lost 1 base and J lost 9, with 16 bases in between. Germline values: CDR1 LNHDA, CDR2 SQIVND (reference sequence). The CDR3 extends over 15 amino acids. This CDR3 reads CASSIVGQGLRPQHF. The DNA of the CDR3 is TGTGCCAGTAGTATAGTTGGGCAGGGCCTTAGGCCCCAGCATTTT.

The chain is built from TRBV4-1 and TRBJ2-7; D possibly corresponds to TRBD2 (5 bases). The V end was cut by 4 bases, the J end by 3 bases, with 16 bases between. Germline V gene lookup returns CDR1 MGHRA and CDR2 YSYEKL. There are 15 residues in the CDR3. The CDR3 loop is CASSPVGHGDYEQYF. The CDR3 nucleotides are TGCGCCAGCAGCCCTGTGGGTCACGGGGACTACGAGCAGTACTTC.

V and J are TRBV18 and TRBJ1-5; TRBD1 is a possible D gene (5 bases). Trimming removed 3 bases from V and 6 bases from J, with 15 bases in between. Germline V lookup: CDR1 KGHSH, CDR2 LQKENI. The CDR3 runs to 15 residues. CDR3 nucleotide sequence: TGTGCCAGCTCACCCGGGGGGGAACTTATTCAGCCCCAGCATTTT. Translated, it gives CASSPGGELIQPQHF.

This rearrangement joins TRBV19 to TRBJ2-1; D unresolved. V was trimmed by 5 bases and J by 4 bases, leaving 6 bases between them. The CDR3 extends over 12 amino acids. Germline CDR1 reads LNHDA; CDR2 reads SQIVND (reference sequence). DNA of the CDR3: TGTGCCAGTAGTGGGCAGTACAATGAGCAGTTCTTC. Translating it yields CASSGQYNEQFF.

This clone was seen once. In nucleotides, the CDR3 is TGTGCCAGCAGCCCATCGCGGGGCTCTGGAAACACCATATATTTT. Protein: CASSPSRGSGNTIYF. The chain links TRBV5-6 to TRBJ1-3; D gene ambiguous. CDR1 and CDR2 from the germline V gene are SGHDT and YYEEEE. This CDR3 spans 15 amino acids. V lost 4 bases and J lost 0, with 11 bases in between.

The chain joins TRBV27 to TRBJ2-5; 11 bases agree with TRBD1. CDR3 length: 15 residues. Trimming cost V 5 bases and J 5 bases; bases outside gene matches: 7. In germline, CDR1 is MNHEY, CDR2 SMNVEV (reference sequence). The CDR3 bases are TGTGCCAGCAGTGAAGGGACAGGGGGTGGGGAGACCCAGTACTTC. Translated, it gives CASSEGTGGGETQYF.

J is TRBJ1-1 and V is TRBV5-1; a weak D match, TRBD1 (6 bases). Between the trimmed V and J ends, which lost 1 base and 0 bases, there was a span of 10 bases. Looked up from germline, CDR1 is SGHRS and CDR2 is YFSETQ. CDR3 length: 15 amino acids. Here the CDR3 reads CASSLYAGVNTEAFF. The CDR3, as DNA: TGCGCCAGCAGCTTGTACGCAGGGGTGAACACTGAAGCTTTCTTT.

This clone has more than one count but fewer than ten. This chain uses TRBV7-9 with TRBJ2-1; 14 bases are a match to TRBD2. Germline V gene sequence: CDR1 SEHNR, CDR2 FQNEAQ (reference sequence). Trimming at V came to 5 bases and at J to 4 bases, leaving 10 bases not matched to a gene. CDR3 length: 18 residues. CDR3 sequence (DNA): TGTGCCAGCAGCGGTGGACTAGCGGGGGGAAAGAAATACAATGAGCAGTTCTTC. Translating gives CASSGGLAGGKKYNEQFF.

The chain carries TRBV7-2 and TRBJ2-3; 8 bases map to TRBD2. Unmatched junction bases numbered 3, after V lost 3 bases and J lost 1 base. The CDR3 sequence is 15 residues long. Germline CDR1 reads SGHTA; CDR2 reads FQGNSA. CDR3 in DNA: TGTGCCAGCAGCTTCTCAGCGGGGGGCACAGATACGCAGTATTTT. It translates to CASSFSAGGTDTQYF.

The chain combines TRBV27 with TRBJ2-1; 7 positions agree with TRBD1. This CDR3 is 16 amino acids long. Unmatched junction bases numbered 13, after V lost 5 bases and J lost 6 bases. Germline V gives CDR1 MNHEY, CDR2 SMNVEV (reference sequence). In DNA, the CDR3 is TGTGCCAGCAGTGAAAAGACAGGGCCTACCGTCAATGAGCAGTTCTTC. Amino acid sequence: CASSEKTGPTVNEQFF.

CDR3 region: CASSQGVGQSYGYTF. The DNA of the CDR3 is TGCGCCAGCAGCCAAGGAGTCGGACAGTCCTATGGCTACACCTTC. The rearrangement joins TRBV4-1 to TRBJ1-2; D is possibly TRBD1 (6 bases). The CDR3 is made up of 15 amino acids. V lost 1 base to trimming and J lost 4 bases, with 13 bases between them. Germline V gene data show CDR1 as MGHRA and CDR2 as YSYEKL.

The CDR3 sequence is CASSPPDRFFYGYTF. CDR3 coding DNA: TGTGCCAGTAGTCCACCGGACAGATTCTTCTATGGCTACACCTTC. V is TRBV19 and J is TRBJ1-2, with D perhaps TRBD1 (6 bases). The V end was cut by 5 bases, the J end by 4 bases, with 17 bases between. The CDR3 contains 15 residues. Germline loops: CDR1 LNHDA, CDR2 SQIVND (reference sequence).

This chain links TRBV2 with TRBJ2-1; the D is unclear. Germline lookup yields CDR1 SNHLY and CDR2 FYNNEI. The ends were cut back, 5 bases at V and 4 bases at J, with 3 bases in the middle. The CDR3 loop spans 11 amino acids. DNA for the CDR3: TGTGCCAGCAGTCCGTACAATGAGCAGTTCTTC. Its translation is CASSPYNEQFF.

The chain is built from TRBV18 and TRBJ1-6; 8 positions agree with TRBD1. Germline-derived CDR1 and CDR2 are KGHSH and LQKENI. V dropped 8 bases and J dropped 9; count of bases not matched to a gene: 6. CDR3 length: 13 amino acids. CDR3 sequence (DNA): TGTGCCAGCGCAGGGGGCACGGGTTCACCCCTCCACTTT. It is translated as CASAGGTGSPLHF.